The next 10 T cell receptor beta chains were all read from a single sample in a study of cytomegalovirus exposure and HLA in healthy donors. The PCR was carried out with 60 Vbeta primers and 13 Jbeta primers. The repertoire was sequenced with immunoSEQ multiplex PCR; TCRdb's copy has only in-frame clones and lacks some. This sample has under 140,000 clones, with approximately 78% found just once. Sequencing used PBMCs. These receptors were obtained from a woman in her 30s in good health and CMV-seronegative.

This rearrangement joins TRBV4-3 to TRBJ2-7; 8 nucleotides agree with TRBD2. Germline trimming cut 4 bases from V and 6 bases from J; bases unmatched to any gene: 11. CDR3 length: 15 amino acids. CDR1 is LGHNA, CDR2 YSLEER, per germline. The CDR3 spells CASSPAGDASAEQYF. The CDR3 DNA reads TGCGCCAGCAGCCCAGCGGGGGACGCGTCGGCCGAGCAGTACTTC.

This clone has more than one count but fewer than ten. V is TRBV25-1 and J is TRBJ2-3, with TRBD2 matching 8 bases. J lost 4 bases, V lost 4 bases, and 10 bases had no gene match. The CDR3 has 16 residues. The germline CDR1 and CDR2 sequences are MGHDK and SYGVNS. DNA of the CDR3: TGTGCCAGCAGTGCCCCGTTAGCGGGGCAAGCAGATACGCAGTATTTT. It translates to CASSAPLAGQADTQYF.

The rearrangement uses TRBV4-3 and TRBJ1-2; D is ambiguous. The V gene's germline CDR1 is LGHNA and CDR2 YSLEER. CDR3 size: 16 residues. V lost 1 base and J lost 0, with 12 bases in between. The CDR3 sequence is CASSQAHSRANYGYTF. CDR3 DNA sequence: TGCGCCAGCAGCCAAGCTCACTCGAGAGCTAACTATGGCTACACCTTC.

V usage is TRBV29-1 and J usage is TRBJ1-4; TRBD1 aligns across 7 bases. This CDR3 has 11 amino acids. CDR1 and CDR2 (germline): SQVTM, ANQGSEA. Losses at the gene ends were 1 base for V and 16 bases for J; bases not matched to a gene: 6. The CDR3 loop is CSVEGTGEWFF. The CDR3 nucleotides are TGCAGCGTTGAAGGGACAGGCGAGTGGTTTTTT. The whole variable domain, remainder taken from reference TRBV29-1 and TRBJ1-4, is SAVISQKPSRDICQRGTSLTIQCQVDSQVTMMFWYRQQPGQSLTLIATANQGSEATYESGFVIDKFPISRPNLTFSTLTVSNMSPEDSSIYLCSVEGTGEWFFGSGTQLSVL.

This chain connects TRBV30 to TRBJ2-7, with 7 bases that match TRBD1. Germline loops: CDR1 GTSNPN, CDR2 SVGIG (reference sequence). Trimming took 3 bases from V and 2 from J; bases not matched to a gene: 4. The CDR3 extends over 13 amino acids. The chain's CDR3 is CAWSMGQTYEQYF. As DNA, the CDR3 is TGTGCCTGGAGCATGGGACAGACCTACGAGCAGTACTTC.

The rearrangement links TRBV5-6 to TRBJ2-5, with D possibly being TRBD2 (6 bases). The CDR3 loop spans 14 amino acids. V dropped 7 bases and J dropped 1 base, with 14 bases sitting between them. Looked up from germline, CDR1 is SGHDT and CDR2 is YYEEEE. The CDR3 nucleotides read TGTGCCAGCGGGGGGAGCGGAAGCCAAGAGACCCAGTACTTC. Translated, it gives CASGGSGSQETQYF.

This chain uses TRBV28 with TRBJ2-7; 7 bases fit TRBD2. This CDR3 region has 14 residues. The trim removed 5 bases at V and 5 bases at J, leaving 9 bases unmatched. The germline gives CDR1 MDHEN, CDR2 SYDVKM. The CDR3 sequence is CASSPGGGYNEQYF. CDR3 bases: TGTGCCAGCAGTCCGGGGGGAGGGTACAACGAGCAGTACTTC.

This clone was observed a handful of times. The genes are TRBV6-5 and TRBJ2-1; D remains unclear. Germline V CDR1 and CDR2: MNHEY, SVGAGI. The CDR3 has 13 residues. V lost 0 bases and J 7 bases, leaving 7 bases between the germline ends. The chain's CDR3 is CASSYSGSNEQFF. The CDR3 nucleotides read TGTGCCAGCAGTTACTCGGGCAGTAATGAGCAGTTCTTC.

The chain employs TRBV4-2 and TRBJ1-4, with 8 bases fitting TRBD1. The CDR3 totals 15 residues. Germline V gene lookup returns CDR1 LGHNA and CDR2 YNFKEQ. Trimming took 2 bases from V and 7 from J; bases not matched to a gene: 6. Written as DNA, the CDR3 is TGTGCCAGCAGCCAAATTTACAGGGGGTCTGAAAAACTGTTTTTT. This gives the protein CASSQIYRGSEKLFF.

The J gene is TRBJ1-6, the V gene TRBV4-3; D is perhaps TRBD1 (5 bases). Germline V CDR1 and CDR2: LGHNA, YSLEER. Between the trimmed V and J ends, which lost 3 bases and 6 bases, there was a span of 15 bases. This CDR3 has 16 amino acids. The CDR3 DNA follows: TGCGCCAGCAGCCACAAACGGACCGGGGGTAATTCACCCCTCCACTTT. Protein: CASSHKRTGGNSPLHF.